Shown below are 29 T cell receptor beta chains from a single sample sequenced in a study of response to subunit inactivated influenza vaccine. A single record per CDR3 protein comes from TCRdb applying MiXCR to the RT-PCR reads. The repertoire holds 550,000 to 600,000 distinct CDR3 sequences, with about an eighth as singletons. Sequenced here: PBMCs from blood, sampled on the day of vaccination. These receptors were obtained from a middle-aged man who received an inactivated influenza vaccine.

This clonotype was detected a few times. The V gene is TRBV12-3 or TRBV12-4, the J gene TRBJ2-1, with a possible D match to TRBD2 (6 bases). The CDR3 sequence is 14 residues long. The ends were cut back, 7 bases at V and 4 bases at J, with 14 bases in the middle. The DNA of the CDR3 is TGTGCCAGCACCTTAGCGGACCGATACAATGAGCAGTTCTTC. This codes for CASTLADRYNEQFF.

The gene calls are TRBV6-2 or TRBV6-3 and TRBJ2-2, with 8 bases fitting TRBD1. Germline CDR1 is MNHEY and CDR2 is SVGEGT. The V gene end was trimmed by 4 bases and the J gene end by 5 bases; junction bases not matched to a gene: 6. This CDR3 comprises 15 residues. This chain's CDR3 is CASSFADRGTGELFF. The CDR3 DNA is TGTGCCAGCAGTTTTGCAGACAGGGGAACCGGGGAGCTGTTTTTT.

The sample holds many counts of this clonotype. A read error may account for a junction end that differs from germline. This chain links TRBV5-1 with TRBJ2-7; weak D call: TRBD2 (5 bases). This CDR3 region has 12 residues. The V gene's germline CDR1 is SGHRS and CDR2 YFSETQ. CDR3 protein: CASSPGNYEQYF. DNA of the CDR3: TGTGCCAGCAGCCCCGGGAACTACGAGCAGTACTTC.

The chain is built from TRBV11-2 and TRBJ2-1; 11 nucleotides match TRBD2. The length of the CDR3 is 18 residues. J lost 6 bases, V lost 4 bases, and 14 bases had no gene match. CDR1 is SGHAT, CDR2 FQNNGV, per germline. CDR3 in DNA: TGTGCCAGCAGCTCCCGGACCCTGACTAGCGGGAAAATCAATGAGCAGTTCTTC. This gives the protein CASSSRTLTSGKINEQFF. The full variable domain, with the rest looked up from reference TRBV11-2 and TRBJ2-1, is EAGVAQSPRYKIIEKRQSVAFWCNPISGHATLYWYQQILGQGPKLLIQFQNNGVVDDSQLPKDRFSAERLKGVDSTLKIQPAKLEDSAVYLCASSSRTLTSGKINEQFFGPGTRLTVL.

The V call is TRBV7-8, the J call TRBJ2-3; 13 bases are shared with TRBD2. The germline CDR1 and CDR2 sequences are SGHVS and FQNEAQ. The ends lost 4 bases at V and 4 bases at J; junction bases unmatched: 11. This CDR3 comprises 18 residues. CDR3: CASSSGLAGSGRPDTQYF. CDR3 DNA: TGTGCCAGCAGCTCGGGACTAGCGGGGAGTGGTAGGCCAGATACGCAGTATTTT.

The gene calls are TRBV7-8 and TRBJ2-3; D is possibly TRBD2 (7 bases). This CDR3 has 19 residues. Looked up from germline, CDR1 is SGHVS and CDR2 is FQNEAQ. V gave up 5 bases and J gave up 0 bases, with 24 bases separating them. CDR3 sequence: CASSQRFGGGLPSTDTQYF. The CDR3 coding sequence is TGTGCCAGCAGCCAGCGTTTTGGGGGGGGGCTGCCTAGCACAGATACGCAGTATTTT.

The genes are TRBV20-1 and TRBJ1-5, with 10 bases fitting TRBD1. This CDR3 has 15 amino acids. Germline V CDR1 and CDR2: DFQATT, SNEGSKA (reference sequence). After removal of 5 bases from V and 0 bases from J, the junction contained 4 bases not matched to a gene. In DNA, the CDR3 is TGCAGTGCTCGGACAGGGGGAGTTAGCAATCAGCCCCAGCATTTT. It translates to CSARTGGVSNQPQHF.

This clonotype was counted only a few times. CDR3 bases: TGCAGCGTTGAGTACGGAGGGTGGGATGAGCAGTTCTTC. Translation: CSVEYGGWDEQFF. The rearrangement uses TRBV29-1 and TRBJ2-1; D may be TRBD2 (6 bases). Trimming stripped 3 bases from V and 8 bases from J, with 14 bases between. Germline-derived CDR1 and CDR2 are SQVTM and ANQGSEA. The CDR3 extends over 13 amino acids.

Only a few counts were recorded for this clonotype. This chain uses TRBV2 with TRBJ2-7; no clear D gene. The CDR3 has 16 amino acids. The V gene's germline CDR1 is SNHLY and CDR2 FYNNEI. The V end lost 4 bases, the J end lost 5 bases, and 21 bases lay between the germline ends. In DNA form, the CDR3 reads TGTGCCAGCAGTGTTCGGCGACCCTCTCTAGGGAACGAGCAGTACTTC. Protein product: CASSVRRPSLGNEQYF.

The V and J genes are TRBV10-2 and TRBJ1-3, with a weak D call TRBD1 (6 bases). Germline lookup yields CDR1 WSHSY and CDR2 SAAADI. The V end lost 3 bases, the J end lost 0 bases, and 12 bases lay between the germline ends. This CDR3 is 16 amino acids long. The CDR3 sequence is CASSEPRQASGNTIYF. CDR3 in DNA: TGCGCCAGCAGTGAACCTCGACAGGCCTCTGGAAACACCATATATTTT.

This clonotype showed up just a few times. The V gene is TRBV4-1, the J gene TRBJ2-4; D tentatively reads TRBD1 or TRBD2 (5 bases each). The CDR3 loop spans 16 amino acids. Germline V gene data show CDR1 as MGHRA and CDR2 as YSYEKL. V was shortened by 3 bases and J by 0 bases, with 12 bases between the two germline ends. The CDR3 reads CASSQDSGIAKNIQYF. CDR3 in DNA: TGCGCCAGCAGCCAGGACTCAGGGATAGCCAAAAACATTCAGTACTTC.

This clonotype came up a few times. The J gene is TRBJ2-7, the V gene TRBV20-1; D possibly matches TRBD1 or TRBD2 (7 bases each). CDR1 DFQATT and CDR2 SNEGSKA come from the germline V gene (reference sequence). This CDR3 has 13 amino acids. V lost 5 bases and J 4 bases, leaving 15 bases between the germline ends. The CDR3 here is CSAQGGPVYEQYF. The CDR3 bases are TGCAGTGCTCAGGGGGGGCCCGTTTACGAGCAGTACTTC.

The chain links TRBV4-3 to TRBJ1-5, with D unclear. Trimming took 0 bases from V and 10 from J, leaving 13 bases between them. Germline CDR1 is LGHNA and CDR2 is YSLEER. This CDR3 spans 14 amino acids. The chain's CDR3 is CASSQDMGISPQHF. In nucleotides, the CDR3 is TGCGCCAGCAGCCAAGACATGGGTATCAGCCCCCAGCATTTT.

The chain uses TRBV6-6 and TRBJ2-3; D not certain. Germline V gene data show CDR1 as MNHNY and CDR2 as SVGAGI (reference sequence). V was clipped by 6 bases and J by 2 bases, with 6 bases between them. The CDR3 spans 12 residues. CDR3 in DNA: TGTGCCAGCAGGGGCGCCACAGATACGCAGTATTTT. It translates to CASRGATDTQYF.

This clonotype was detected only a few times. This sequence joins TRBV19 and TRBJ2-3, with 7 bases fitting TRBD2. Germline trimming cut 6 bases from V and 0 bases from J; bases unmatched to any gene: 6. Germline V gives CDR1 LNHDA, CDR2 SQIVND (reference sequence). This CDR3 is 15 amino acids long. DNA of the CDR3: TGTGCCAGTAGGACAGACGGGGGGAGCACAGATACGCAGTATTTT. It is translated as CASRTDGGSTDTQYF. Full variable domain (rest looked up from reference TRBV19 and TRBJ2-3): DGGITQSPKYLFRKEGQNVTLSCEQNLNHDAMYWYRQDPGQGLRLIYYSQIVNDFQKGDIAEGYSVSREKKESFPLTVTSAQKNPTAFYLCASRTDGGSTDTQYFGPGTRLTVL.

V is TRBV10-3 and J is TRBJ2-7; the match to TRBD1 covers 9 bases. Trimming took 4 bases from V and 3 from J; bases not matched to a gene: 7. The CDR3 contains 15 residues. The germline V gene has CDR1 ENHRY and CDR2 SYGVKD. For the CDR3, the DNA is TGTGCCATCAGTGGTATCGGGACAGGGCTCTACGAGCAGTACTTC. Amino acid sequence: CAISGIGTGLYEQYF.

This clonotype was seen at least ten times. The V and J genes are TRBV5-1 and TRBJ2-5; 9 nucleotides match TRBD1. The V gene's germline CDR1 is SGHRS and CDR2 YFSETQ. The length of the CDR3 is 14 residues. With V trimmed by 3 bases and J by 3 bases, 3 bases remained unmatched. This CDR3 reads CASSSGQGEETQYF. DNA for the CDR3: TGCGCCAGCAGCTCGGGACAGGGTGAAGAGACCCAGTACTTC.

This clonotype was seen only a few times. This chain uses TRBV27 with TRBJ1-4; 8 bases match TRBD1. There are 14 residues in the CDR3. After removal of 5 bases from V and 8 bases from J, the junction contained 7 bases not matched to a gene. Looked up from germline, CDR1 is MNHEY and CDR2 is SMNVEV (reference sequence). The CDR3 nucleotides are TGTGCCAGCAGTCGTCAGGGGGCAAAGGAAAAACTGTTTTTT. It yields the protein CASSRQGAKEKLFF. The variable domain in full, completed from reference TRBV27 and TRBJ1-4, reads EAQVTQNPRYLITVTGKKLTVTCSQNMNHEYMSWYRQDPGLGLRQIYYSMNVEVTDKGDVPEGYKVSRKEKRNFPLILESPSPNQTSLYFCASSRQGAKEKLFFGSGTQLSVL.

This clonotype was found a few times. This chain joins TRBV7-9 and TRBJ2-6; the D is unclear. This CDR3 is built from 15 residues. The V and J ends lost 4 bases and 4 bases respectively, with 11 bases between them. Germline CDR1 and CDR2: SEHNR and FQNEAQ (reference sequence). This CDR3 is CASSSHGRGANVLTF. The CDR3, as DNA: TGTGCCAGCAGCTCACACGGGCGCGGGGCCAACGTCCTGACTTTC.

In this sample, this clonotype turned up a few times. The chain links TRBV6-1 to TRBJ1-2, with no clear D. V lost 6 bases and J lost 1, with 15 bases in between. CDR3 length equals 15 residues. The germline CDR1 and CDR2 sequences are MNHNS and SASEGT. CDR3 amino acids: CASSLSPVGNYGYTF. In nucleotides, the CDR3 is TGTGCCAGCAGCTTGTCCCCCGTGGGTAACTATGGCTACACCTTC.

This clonotype was observed a few times. This chain links TRBV12-3 or TRBV12-4 with TRBJ2-6; 8 bases align to TRBD2. Trimming cost V 5 bases and J 3 bases; bases outside gene matches: 9. The CDR3 totals 17 residues. The CDR3 sequence: CASSTPGGLGGANVLTF. Written as DNA, the CDR3 is TGTGCCAGCAGTACGCCGGGGGGGCTTGGTGGGGCCAACGTCCTGACTTTC.

In this sample, this clonotype turned up a few times. The rearrangement joins TRBV27 to TRBJ2-1; TRBD2 aligns across 9 bases. V shed 8 bases and J 2 bases; nucleotides not matched to a gene: 19. The CDR3 has 19 amino acids. Germline-derived CDR1 and CDR2 are MNHEY and SMNVEV (reference sequence). CDR3 loop: CASLPGRGGSRTAYNEQFF. CDR3 DNA sequence: TGTGCCAGCCTCCCAGGGCGGGGGGGAAGCCGCACGGCCTACAATGAGCAGTTCTTC.

The V call is TRBV15, the J call TRBJ2-3; D gene unclear. CDR1 is LNHNV, CDR2 YYDKDF, per germline (reference sequence). V gave up 1 base and J gave up 0 bases, with 11 bases separating them. The CDR3 runs to 16 residues. CDR3 residues: CATSRGDGFSTDTQYF. The CDR3 nucleotides are TGTGCCACCAGCAGAGGCGACGGGTTTAGCACAGATACGCAGTATTTT. Together with reference TRBV15 and TRBJ2-3, the CDR3 gives the full variable domain: DAMVIQNPRYQVTQFGKPVTLSCSQTLNHNVMYWYQQKSSQAPKLLFHYYDKDFNNEADTPDNFQSRRPNTSFCFLDIRSPGLGDTAMYLCATSRGDGFSTDTQYFGPGTRLTVL.

A few counts support this clonotype. This chain connects TRBV11-2 to TRBJ2-7, with D maybe TRBD1 (7 bases). CDR3 length: 15 residues. Trimming stripped 0 bases from V and 3 bases from J, with 12 bases between. Germline V gene data show CDR1 as SGHAT and CDR2 as FQNNGV. CDR3 sequence reads: CASSLEGGQHYEQYF. DNA of the CDR3: TGTGCCAGCAGCTTAGAGGGGGGACAGCACTACGAGCAGTACTTC.

Only a few counts were recorded for this clonotype. The J gene is TRBJ1-2, the V gene TRBV10-3, with a tentative D call TRBD1 (6 bases). The germline CDR1 and CDR2 sequences are ENHRY and SYGVKD. Trimming pared 4 bases from V and 8 bases from J, leaving 17 bases between. CDR3 length equals 14 residues. CDR3 in DNA: TGTGCCATCAGTGGACAGGCTTCACCCCAGGGCTACACCTTC. Translating it yields CAISGQASPQGYTF.

This clonotype has a count of ten or more. The CDR3 region is CASSLGATEAFF. The DNA of the CDR3 is TGTGCCAGCAGCTTGGGGGCGACTGAAGCTTTCTTT. The V and J genes are TRBV11-2 and TRBJ1-1; tentatively, D is TRBD1 (6 bases). In germline, CDR1 is SGHAT, CDR2 FQNNGV. Trimming cost V 3 bases and J 5 bases, with 7 bases left between them. This CDR3 region has 12 residues.

This clonotype was recorded many times. J is TRBJ2-2 and V is TRBV12-3 or TRBV12-4, with a possible D match to TRBD1 (5 bases). Trimming took 5 bases from V and 5 from J, leaving 9 bases between them. The CDR3 is made up of 13 amino acids. CDR3 loop: CASSQYRTGELFF. In DNA, the CDR3 is TGTGCCAGCAGTCAGTACAGGACCGGGGAGCTGTTTTTT.

The CDR3 spells CASSPSGHNTEAFF. CDR3 DNA: TGCGCCAGCAGCCCCTCGGGACATAACACTGAAGCTTTCTTT. The chain carries TRBV5-1 and TRBJ1-1; possible D gene TRBD1, 6 bases. Germline V gene lookup returns CDR1 SGHRS and CDR2 YFSETQ. V was clipped by 4 bases and J by 2 bases, with 12 bases between them. CDR3 length: 14 amino acids.

This clonotype occurred a few times. This rearrangement joins TRBV9 to TRBJ2-1, with a tentative D call TRBD2 (7 bases). CDR1 and CDR2 from the germline V gene are SGDLS and YYNGEE. Trimming removed 3 bases from V and 5 bases from J, with 18 bases in between. The CDR3 consists of 16 residues. This chain's CDR3 is CASSALRGASHNEQFF. The CDR3, as DNA: TGTGCCAGCAGCGCCCTCCGGGGGGCGAGTCACAATGAGCAGTTCTTC. Combining the CDR3 with reference TRBV9 and TRBJ2-1 gives the whole variable domain DSGVTQTPKHLITATGQRVTLRCSPRSGDLSVYWYQQSLDQGLQFLIQYYNGEERAKGNILERFSAQQFPDLHSELNLSSLELGDSALYFCASSALRGASHNEQFFGPGTRLTVL.